The 12 T cell receptor beta chains below all came from one sample that was sequenced in a study of identical twins. TCRdb ran MiXCR on the 5' RACE reads and lists one entry per CDR3 protein. The sample lists around 220,000 distinct CDR3 sequences; over 11% were seen once. The material sequenced was memory (CD45RO+) T cells sorted from blood. The receptors stem from a woman aged 18-30 years in good health.

This chain uses TRBV7-9 with TRBJ2-7; D is undetermined. CDR1 is SEHNR and CDR2 is FQNEAQ in the germline V gene (reference sequence). The CDR3 is 14 amino acids. The germline V and J ends were trimmed by 4 bases and 2 bases, with 12 bases remaining between them. The CDR3 DNA is TGTGCCAGCAGCTATCCGGGTCGCCCCTACGAGCAGTACTTC. It encodes CASSYPGRPYEQYF.

This chain uses TRBV20-1 with TRBJ2-1, with D maybe TRBD1 (6 bases). V was clipped by 4 bases and J by 4 bases, with 8 bases between them. The CDR3 loop spans 12 amino acids. The germline V gene has CDR1 DFQATT and CDR2 SNEGSKA (reference sequence). The CDR3 coding sequence is TGCAGTGCTACTAGGGGGTACAATGAGCAGTTCTTC. This translates into CSATRGYNEQFF.

This clonotype was seen many times. This chain connects TRBV27 to TRBJ2-2; 7 bases map to TRBD1. The CDR3 consists of 13 residues. The V segment lost 10 bases and the J segment 5 bases; nucleotides outside the gene matches: 7. Germline V gene data show CDR1 as MNHEY and CDR2 as SMNVEV (reference sequence). Here the CDR3 DNA reads TGTGCCATAGGGGACAGATTAACCGGGGAGCTGTTTTTT. Its protein is CAIGDRLTGELFF.

This clonotype was detected only a few times. The rearrangement uses TRBV5-1 and TRBJ2-1, with a tentative D call TRBD1 (5 bases). Germline V gene sequence: CDR1 SGHRS, CDR2 YFSETQ. The ends were cut back, 0 bases at V and 2 bases at J, with 6 bases in the middle. The CDR3 length is 14 residues. The CDR3 DNA follows: TGCGCCAGCAGCTTGGTGGACACCTACAATGAGCAGTTCTTC. Its protein is CASSLVDTYNEQFF.

V usage is TRBV7-8 and J usage is TRBJ2-6; 8 bases map to TRBD2. This CDR3 contains 18 residues. Germline assignment: CDR1 SGHVS and CDR2 FQNEAQ. V dropped 6 bases and J dropped 1; count of bases not matched to a gene: 11. The chain's CDR3 is CASSLRGLAGSGANVLTF. The CDR3 DNA reads as TGTGCCAGCAGTTTACGCGGCTTAGCGGGGTCTGGGGCCAACGTCCTGACTTTC. The full variable domain, with the rest looked up from reference TRBV7-8 and TRBJ2-6, is GAGVSQSPRYKVAKRGQDVALRCDPISGHVSLFWYQQALGQGPEFLTYFQNEAQLDKSGLPSDRFFAERPEGSVSTLKIQRTQQEDSAVYLCASSLRGLAGSGANVLTFGAGSRLTVL.

The chain is built from TRBV20-1 and TRBJ2-7; D might be TRBD2 (7 bases). The length of the CDR3 is 12 residues. Germline V gene lookup returns CDR1 DFQATT and CDR2 SNEGSKA (reference sequence). Here the CDR3 reads CRAGGGTYEQYF. The CDR3 DNA follows: TGCAGGGCGGGCGGGGGCACCTACGAGCAGTACTTC.

This clonotype was observed at least ten times. The V and J genes are TRBV30 and TRBJ1-2; TRBD1 matches at 8 bases. CDR1 is GTSNPN, CDR2 SVGIG, per germline (reference sequence). Trimming cost V 3 bases and J 8 bases; bases outside gene matches: 8. CDR3 length equals 13 residues. CDR3: CAWSLQGDRGYTF. The DNA of the CDR3 is TGTGCCTGGAGCCTACAGGGGGATCGGGGCTACACCTTC.

The chain couples TRBV7-8 to TRBJ2-5, with TRBD1 matching over 9 bases. The germline CDR1 and CDR2 sequences are SGHVS and FQNEAQ. V was pared by 5 bases and J by 4 bases, with 11 bases of the junction left unmatched. This CDR3 is 16 amino acids long. The CDR3 DNA follows: TGTGCCAGCAGCGCCTCACCGGGACAGGGTCGAGAGACCCAGTACTTC. This gives the protein CASSASPGQGRETQYF.

The chain uses TRBV9 and TRBJ1-6; 7 nucleotides align to TRBD1. The CDR3 extends over 15 amino acids. Losses at the gene ends were 2 bases for V and 6 bases for J; bases not matched to a gene: 5. Germline V gives CDR1 SGDLS, CDR2 YYNGEE. The CDR3 DNA sequence: TGTGCCAGCAGCGTGATTGGGGACAGTAATTCACCCCTCCACTTT. It is translated as CASSVIGDSNSPLHF. Full variable domain (missing parts from reference TRBV9 and TRBJ1-6): DSGVTQTPKHLITATGQRVTLRCSPRSGDLSVYWYQQSLDQGLQFLIQYYNGEERAKGNILERFSAQQFPDLHSELNLSSLELGDSALYFCASSVIGDSNSPLHFGNGTRLTVT.

This rearrangement joins TRBV6-1 to TRBJ2-7; 13 bases map to TRBD2. The germline V gene has CDR1 MNHNS and CDR2 SASEGT. The CDR3 runs 15 residues. The V gene end was trimmed by 6 bases and the J gene end by 2 bases; junction bases not matched to a gene: 4. The CDR3 nucleotides read TGTGCCAGCAGCAAACTAGCGGGAGGGACCTACGAGCAGTACTTC. As protein: CASSKLAGGTYEQYF.

This sequence joins TRBV11-2 and TRBJ2-1; D uncertain. V gave up 0 bases and J gave up 2 bases, with 8 bases separating them. This CDR3 has 15 residues. Per the germline V gene, CDR1 is SGHAT and CDR2 is FQNNGV. The CDR3 spells CASSLDRAAYNEQFF. The CDR3 nucleotides are TGTGCCAGCAGCTTAGATCGGGCTGCCTACAATGAGCAGTTCTTC.

This clonotype was recorded a few times. The V call is TRBV20-1, the J call TRBJ2-3, with 15 nucleotides matching TRBD2. This CDR3 has 15 amino acids. The V and J ends lost 5 bases and 5 bases, in that order; junction bases with no gene match: 5. CDR1 DFQATT and CDR2 SNEGSKA come from the germline V gene (reference sequence). CDR3 nucleotides: TGCAGTGCTGGACTAGCGGGAGGGCCCAGAGATACGCAGTATTTT. It translates to CSAGLAGGPRDTQYF.